Described below is a single T cell receptor (beta chain) sequence and its context. Alongside a J-beta primer mix, a sample-barcoded 5' primer served in a second PCR lasting roughly 7 to 11 cycles. One entry per CDR3 protein results from TCRdb running MiXCR on the 5' RACE reads. The sample includes 2 million or so distinct CDR3 sequences, around half of them seen just once. Germline lookup yields CDR1 MNHEY and CDR2 SMNVEV (reference sequence). This CDR3 is built from 13 residues. V shed 5 bases and J shed 4 bases, with 9 bases lying between them. The sample belongs to a study of blood T cells in healthy people across ages.

The TCR was taken from a woman between 40 and 55 years old in good health. The sample taken for sequencing was blood. The chain couples TRBV27 to TRBJ2-1; D not certain. CDR3: CASSPNGYNEQFF. The CDR3 region has the DNA TGTGCCAGCAGTCCCAACGGGTACAATGAGCAGTTCTTC.